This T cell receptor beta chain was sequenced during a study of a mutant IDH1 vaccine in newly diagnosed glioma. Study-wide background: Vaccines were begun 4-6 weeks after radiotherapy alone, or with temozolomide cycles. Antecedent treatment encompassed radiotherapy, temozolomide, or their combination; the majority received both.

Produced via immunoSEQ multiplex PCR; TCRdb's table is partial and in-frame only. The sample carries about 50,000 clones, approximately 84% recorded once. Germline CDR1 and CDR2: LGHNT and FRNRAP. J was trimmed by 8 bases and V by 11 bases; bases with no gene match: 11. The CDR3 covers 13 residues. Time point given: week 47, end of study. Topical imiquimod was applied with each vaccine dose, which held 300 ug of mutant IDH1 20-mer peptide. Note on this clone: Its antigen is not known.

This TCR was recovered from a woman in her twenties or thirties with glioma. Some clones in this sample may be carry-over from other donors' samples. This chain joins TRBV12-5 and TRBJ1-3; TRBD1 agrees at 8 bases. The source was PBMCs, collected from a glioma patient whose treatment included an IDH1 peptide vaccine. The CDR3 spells CAGGQGARDTIYF. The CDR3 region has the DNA TGTGCTGGAGGCCAGGGGGCGAGAGACACCATATATTTT.